A selection of T cell receptor beta chains follows, all from one sample in a study of shared clonotypes between healthy human individuals. TCRdb keeps only in-frame clones here, not all; method: immunoSEQ multiplex PCR. Found here are roughly 2 million clones, around 95% of them singletons; the top ten hold roughly 0.13%. The specimen sequenced was naive CD4+ T cells sorted from blood. All receptors derive from a man aged 18 to 30 in good health. The CDR3 runs from the conserved cysteine through the conserved F or W. Fields, in order: J gene, V gene, D gene, clone size, CDR3 DNA, CDR3 protein. A D gene is named only where the DNA matches it firmly. Size tells how often a clone was seen (once, few, many) or the class of an expanded clone, and some rows leave it out.

TRBJ2-5,TRBV5-1,-,-,TGCGCCAGCAGCTCCGGGACTTCGGTGGCGGAGACCCAGTACTTC,CASSSGTSVAETQYF
TRBJ2-3,TRBV5-4,TRBD2,-,TGTGCCAGCAGCTCGGTAGCGGGAGTATATACAGATACGCAGTATTTT,CASSSVAGVYTDTQYF
TRBJ1-1,TRBV5-1,TRBD1,-,TGCGCCAGCAGCGGAAGAGGACAGGGGGCGGGCACTGAAGCTTTCTTT,CASSGRGQGAGTEAFF
TRBJ1-1,TRBV6-6,-,-,TGTGCCAGCAGTAATCCGGGGGTGAAGAACACTGAAGCTTTCTTT,CASSNPGVKNTEAFF
TRBJ2-5,TRBV29-1,TRBD2,-,TGCAGCGTTGACGAAGGCCGGAGCGGGGGGCCCCAAGAGACCCAGTACTTC,CSVDEGRSGGPQETQYF
TRBJ2-7,TRBV6-6,TRBD1,-,TGTGCCAGCAGTTCCCCTGGGACAGGGGGCGCGATAATATACTTC,CASSSPGTGGAIIYF
TRBJ1-1,TRBV30,-,-,TGTGCCTGGTTTAAGAACACTGAAGCTTTCTTT,CAWFKNTEAFF
TRBJ1-4,TRBV10-3,TRBD1,-,TGTGCCATCAGTGGACAGGGAGGTCGGGAAAAACTGTTTTTT,CAISGQGGREKLFF
TRBJ2-7,TRBV20-1,-,-,TGCAGTGCTAGGTCGGGATACGAGCAGTACTTC,CSARSGYEQYF
TRBJ2-1,TRBV11-2,-,-,TGTGCCAGCAGCGCTTCCTTCACTAGGGTGAGCCACAATGAGCAGTTCTTC,CASSASFTRVSHNEQFF
TRBJ1-6,TRBV6-5,-,-,TGTGCCAGCAGTTACGTCGGCTCCTATAATTCACCCCTCCACTTT,CASSYVGSYNSPLHF
TRBJ2-3,TRBV5-1,TRBD1,-,TGCGCCAGCAGCTTGGGAGGACAGGGGCCCACAGATACGCAGTATTTT,CASSLGGQGPTDTQYF
TRBJ2-5,TRBV5-1,-,-,TGCGCCAGCAGCATAACCCCGGGACGCTTCCAAGAGACCCAGTACTTC,CASSITPGRFQETQYF
TRBJ1-5,TRBV2,TRBD1,few,TGTGCCAGCAGAGACCAGACAGGGACGGATCAGCCCCAGCATTTT,CASRDQTGTDQPQHF
TRBJ2-7,TRBV19,-,-,TGTGCCAGTAGTATAGGGGACGGAATACTCTACGAGCAGTACTTC,CASSIGDGILYEQYF
TRBJ2-1,TRBV18,TRBD2,-,TGTGCCAGCTCACCTCGCGGGACTAGCGGGGTTAATGAGCAGTTCTTC,CASSPRGTSGVNEQFF
TRBJ1-2,TRBV6-5,-,-,TGTGCCAGCAGTTACGGGGGAATCTATGGCTACACCTTC,CASSYGGIYGYTF
TRBJ2-5,TRBV7-2,-,-,TGTGCCAGCAGCTTGAGGAACGGGCTCCAAGAGACCCAGTACTTC,CASSLRNGLQETQYF
TRBJ2-5,TRBV10-1,-,-,TGCGCCACACGGACGGGACAAGAGACCCAGTACTTC,CATRTGQETQYF
TRBJ1-5,TRBV19,-,-,TGTGCCAGTACCGACTTGTCGACATATCAGCCCCAGCATTTT,CASTDLSTYQPQHF
TRBJ2-7,TRBV5-6,-,-,TGTGCCAGCAGCCCGACGGGCTCCTACGAGCAGTACTTC,CASSPTGSYEQYF
TRBJ2-5,TRBV7-2,-,-,TGTGCCAGCAGGGGGGGCAGCCAGGAGACCCAGTACTTC,CASRGGSQETQYF
TRBJ2-3,TRBV15,-,-,TGTGCCACCAGCAGACCAAAAGACAGACCCACCCGCACAGATACGCAGTATTTT,CATSRPKDRPTRTDTQYF
TRBJ2-1,TRBV7-3,-,-,TGTGCCAGCATCACTCCTCTCCCCCGGGCCGTCTACAATGAGCAGTTCTTC,CASITPLPRAVYNEQFF
TRBJ1-5,TRBV7-2,-,-,TGTGCCAGCAGCTTTAATCCGAATCAGCCCCAGCATTTT,CASSFNPNQPQHF
TRBJ2-5,TRBV9,-,-,TGTGCCAGCAGCCGCGAAGAGACCCAGTACTTC,CASSREETQYF
TRBJ1-1,TRBV19,-,-,TGTGCCAGTAGTGATTCGATACTCATGAACACTGAAGCTTTCTTT,CASSDSILMNTEAFF
TRBJ1-2,TRBV10-3,-,once,TGTGCCATCAGTGAGTCGCTTTTTGCTCCCATCTTC,CAISESLFAPIF
TRBJ2-3,TRBV5-1,-,-,TGCGCCAGCAGCTTCGGGGATGAGGTCACAGATACGCAGTATTTT,CASSFGDEVTDTQYF
TRBJ2-2,TRBV27,-,-,TGTGCCAGCAGTTTTCAGCCCGGGGAGCTGTTTTTT,CASSFQPGELFF
TRBJ1-2,TRBV10-3,-,-,TGTGCCATCAGTGACCCCCGGGACACTTACTATGGCTACACCTTC,CAISDPRDTYYGYTF
TRBJ2-7,TRBV9,-,once,TGTGCCAGCAGCGTAGCCGGGACAACTCTCTACGAGCAGTACTTC,CASSVAGTTLYEQYF
TRBJ2-3,TRBV4-2,TRBD1,once,TGTGCCAGCAGCCAGGACAGGGGAGATACGCAGTATTTT,CASSQDRGDTQYF
TRBJ2-3,TRBV7-2,TRBD2,-,TGTGCCAGCAGCTTAGCGTCGGCCGCGGGAGGATTGGGAGATACGCAGTATTTT,CASSLASAAGGLGDTQYF
TRBJ2-1,TRBV28,-,-,TGTGCCAGCAGTTCCTCCTCTGGCGGCCCTCACAATGAGCAGTTCTTC,CASSSSSGGPHNEQFF
TRBJ2-2,TRBV6-5,TRBD2,-,TGTGCCAGCAGTTACTCGAAGCCTAGCGGGACCGGGGAGCTGTTTTTT,CASSYSKPSGTGELFF
TRBJ2-7,TRBV18,TRBD1,-,TGTGCCAGCTCACCAACAGGGGTCTTTGGGCAGTACTTC,CASSPTGVFGQYF
TRBJ2-1,TRBV30,-,-,TGTGCCTGGACTGGGACTACAGGGGTCAATGAGCAGTTCTTC,CAWTGTTGVNEQFF
TRBJ2-1,TRBV5-1,TRBD2,-,TGCGCCAGCAGCTTGGGACTAGCGGGAACCCTCGAGCAGTTCTTC,CASSLGLAGTLEQFF
TRBJ1-1,TRBV6-1,-,-,TGTGCCAGCAGCAACGACCCGACGGGGGGCGGTGAAGCTTTCTTT,CASSNDPTGGGEAFF
TRBJ1-2,TRBV6-1,-,-,TGTGCCAGCACCGGGTCTAACTATGGCTACACCTTC,CASTGSNYGYTF